These 28 T cell receptor beta chains came from one sample sequenced in a study of cytomegalovirus exposure and HLA in healthy donors. Researchers ran the PCR with 60 Vbeta and 13 Jbeta primers. Clones were read by immunoSEQ multiplex PCR, and TCRdb kept only the in-frame ones, dropping some. The sample shows 150,000 or so clones, 75% of them seen only once. The sample taken for sequencing was PBMCs. These receptors were taken from a man aged 18 to 35 in good health and CMV-seropositive.

The CDR3 loop is CASSLSGLAGEENEQFF. As DNA, the CDR3 is TGTGCCAGCAGTTTATCCGGACTAGCGGGAGAGGAGAATGAGCAGTTCTTC. The chain combines TRBV28 with TRBJ2-1; TRBD2 matches at 13 bases. The CDR3 is 17 amino acids. In germline, CDR1 is MDHEN, CDR2 SYDVKM. V shed 1 base and J 7 bases; nucleotides not matched to a gene: 7.

This clone appeared once. This sequence joins TRBV5-1 and TRBJ1-3; D may be TRBD1 (6 bases). The CDR3 is 13 amino acids. CDR1 SGHRS and CDR2 YFSETQ come from the germline V gene. Trimming cost V 3 bases and J 3 bases, with 7 bases left between them. CDR3 in amino acids: CASSSDSGNTIYF. The CDR3 bases are TGCGCCAGCAGCTCGGACAGTGGAAACACCATATATTTT. The entire variable domain, with the rest obtained from reference TRBV5-1 and TRBJ1-3, is as follows: KAGVTQTPRYLIKTRGQQVTLSCSPISGHRSVSWYQQTPGQGLQFLFEYFSETQRNKGNFPGRFSGRQFSNSRSEMNVSTLELGDSALYLCASSSDSGNTIYFGEGSWLTVV.

This clone was detected a few times. The V gene is TRBV6-6, the J gene TRBJ1-2; possible D gene TRBD1, 5 bases. V gave up 7 bases and J gave up 2 bases, with 11 bases separating them. This CDR3 contains 13 residues. In germline, CDR1 is MNHNY, CDR2 SVGAGI (reference sequence). CDR3 loop: CASNAGQNYGYTF. As DNA, the CDR3 is TGTGCCAGCAACGCAGGGCAAAACTATGGCTACACCTTC.

The chain combines TRBV27 with TRBJ2-7; the match to TRBD2 covers 11 bases. J lost 5 bases, V lost 5 bases, and 8 bases had no gene match. The V gene's germline CDR1 is MNHEY and CDR2 SMNVEV (reference sequence). The CDR3 has 15 residues. The CDR3 region has the DNA TGTGCCAGCAGTCCTGTCACTAGCGGGGGCGACGAGCAGTACTTC. This sequence encodes CASSPVTSGGDEQYF.

This chain joins TRBV4-1 and TRBJ1-3; tentatively, D is TRBD1 (6 bases). The CDR3 extends over 16 amino acids. Germline CDR1 is MGHRA and CDR2 is YSYEKL. The germline V and J ends were trimmed by 0 bases and 3 bases, with 12 bases remaining between them. In DNA, the CDR3 is TGCGCCAGCAGCCAAGATGGGGGACAAAGTGGAAACACCATATATTTT. The encoded protein is CASSQDGGQSGNTIYF.

The chain carries TRBV27 and TRBJ2-1, with 13 bases fitting TRBD2. CDR3 length: 16 amino acids. The germline CDR1 and CDR2 sequences are MNHEY and SMNVEV (reference sequence). Trimming cost V 5 bases and J 6 bases; bases outside gene matches: 7. The CDR3 coding sequence is TGTGCCAGCAGTCTAACGGGACTAGCGGGACCCAATGAGCAGTTCTTC. Amino acids: CASSLTGLAGPNEQFF.

To note about this clone: Different DNA sequences within this sample yield the same CDR3. The V call is TRBV5-1, the J call TRBJ1-4; D is possibly TRBD1 (5 bases). Trimming removed 1 base from V and 8 bases from J, with 9 bases in between. In germline, CDR1 is SGHRS, CDR2 YFSETQ. CDR3 size: 13 residues. This CDR3 is CASSLTGGEKLFF. DNA for the CDR3: TGCGCCAGCAGCTTGACAGGTGGCGAAAAACTGTTTTTT.

This clone appeared a few times. The chain employs TRBV6-5 and TRBJ1-1; weak D call: TRBD1 (6 bases). CDR1 and CDR2 (germline): MNHEY, SVGAGI. The ends were cut back, 6 bases at V and 4 bases at J, with 18 bases in the middle. There are 15 residues in the CDR3. CDR3 in amino acids: CASRNRGGRFTEAFF. The CDR3 nucleotides are TGTGCCAGCAGGAACAGAGGGGGTAGGTTCACTGAAGCTTTCTTT.

The chain links TRBV9 to TRBJ1-2, with a possible D match to TRBD1 (5 bases). Trimming shortened V by 3 bases and J by 8 bases, and 20 bases separated the two germline ends. Looked up from germline, CDR1 is SGDLS and CDR2 is YYNGEE. The CDR3 loop spans 15 amino acids. CDR3 loop: CASSGLGGRVFGYTF. In DNA form, the CDR3 reads TGTGCCAGCAGCGGCTTGGGGGGAAGAGTGTTCGGCTACACCTTC.

This chain connects TRBV5-4 to TRBJ2-1; TRBD2 aligns across 12 bases. There are 16 residues in the CDR3. Germline loops: CDR1 SGHNT, CDR2 YYREEE (reference sequence). J lost 4 bases, V lost 4 bases, and 6 bases had no gene match. The chain's CDR3 is CASSTRTSGKYNEQFF. CDR3 nucleotide sequence: TGTGCCAGCAGCACAAGGACTAGCGGGAAGTACAATGAGCAGTTCTTC.

The chain combines TRBV7-3 with TRBJ1-1; 7 bases fit TRBD1. CDR1 is SGHTA and CDR2 is FQGTGA in the germline V gene. The CDR3 sequence is 14 residues long. Trimming removed 1 base from V and 5 bases from J; junction bases left unmatched: 4. The CDR3 region is CASSLKGAGTEAFF. The CDR3 DNA reads as TGTGCCAGCAGCTTAAAGGGGGCCGGGACTGAAGCTTTCTTT. Full variable domain (missing parts from reference TRBV7-3 and TRBJ1-1): GAGVSQTPSNKVTEKGKYVELRCDPISGHTALYWYRQSLGQGPEFLIYFQGTGAADDSGLPNDRFFAVRPEGSVSTLKIQRTERGDSAVYLCASSLKGAGTEAFFGQGTRLTVV.

CDR3 bases: TGTGCCAGCAGCCAATCGGTAGCACCTCGAGGCTACACCTTC. Its translation: CASSQSVAPRGYTF. The V and J genes are TRBV14 and TRBJ1-2; D is ambiguous. Germline V gives CDR1 SGHDN, CDR2 FVKESK. The CDR3 runs to 14 residues. Trimming stripped 2 bases from V and 8 bases from J, with 15 bases between.

V usage is TRBV28 and J usage is TRBJ2-7; D gene unclear. CDR3 length: 12 amino acids. V was clipped by 3 bases and J by 6 bases, with 9 bases between them. CDR1 and CDR2 (germline): MDHEN, SYDVKM. The CDR3 loop is CASSFFGFEQYF. In nucleotides, the CDR3 is TGTGCCAGCAGTTTCTTCGGTTTCGAGCAGTACTTC.

The chain uses TRBV29-1 and TRBJ2-2; 8 bases agree with TRBD1. The germline V gene has CDR1 SQVTM and CDR2 ANQGSEA. CDR3 length: 15 residues. Trimming took 5 bases from V and 6 from J; bases not matched to a gene: 11. In DNA form, the CDR3 reads TGCAGCGTTCTCCCGAGACAGGGGATTGCCGGGGAGCTGTTTTTT. Translated: CSVLPRQGIAGELFF.

The chain combines TRBV4-2 with TRBJ2-3; 9 bases align to TRBD2. Germline-derived CDR1 and CDR2 are LGHNA and YNFKEQ. The CDR3 sequence is 15 residues long. The V gene end was trimmed by 0 bases and the J gene end by 6 bases; junction bases not matched to a gene: 4. The CDR3 coding sequence is TGTGCCAGCAGCCAAGATACCAGCGGGAGGGATACGCAGTATTTT. Translation gives CASSQDTSGRDTQYF.

The rearrangement uses TRBV9 and TRBJ2-1, with 11 bases that match TRBD2. The CDR3 runs 17 residues. Trimming cost V 4 bases and J 6 bases; bases outside gene matches: 12. Germline CDR1 and CDR2: SGDLS and YYNGEE. The CDR3 region has the DNA TGTGCCAGCAGCCCCGGGCTAGCGGGAGGTGGAATCAATGAGCAGTTCTTC. Residues: CASSPGLAGGGINEQFF.

This clone turned up a few times. This chain joins TRBV28 and TRBJ2-7; 8 bases align to TRBD1. The CDR3 runs to 13 residues. Per germline, CDR1 MDHEN and CDR2 SYDVKM. V shed 6 bases and J 2 bases; nucleotides not matched to a gene: 3. CDR3 nucleotide sequence: TGTGCCAGCAGAGGGACAGGAACCTACGAGCAGTACTTC. It encodes CASRGTGTYEQYF.

The CDR3: CASSYSGPLAENEQFF. The DNA of the CDR3 is TGTGCCAGCAGTTACTCAGGCCCCCTAGCGGAGAATGAGCAGTTCTTC. The J gene is TRBJ2-1, the V gene TRBV6-5; TRBD2 agrees at 7 bases. Germline V gene sequence: CDR1 MNHEY, CDR2 SVGAGI. The CDR3 has 16 residues. V shed 0 bases and J 7 bases; nucleotides not matched to a gene: 9.

This clone appeared a few times. The chain is built from TRBV4-1 and TRBJ1-2; D perhaps matches TRBD1 (5 bases). The length of the CDR3 is 15 residues. Trimming removed 1 base from V and 4 bases from J, with 13 bases in between. Germline V gives CDR1 MGHRA, CDR2 YSYEKL. CDR3 region: CASSQATQGPYGYTF. CDR3 in DNA: TGCGCCAGCAGCCAAGCGACCCAGGGCCCCTATGGCTACACCTTC.

The gene calls are TRBV5-6 and TRBJ2-1; a weak D match, TRBD1 (7 bases). Germline V gene lookup returns CDR1 SGHDT and CDR2 YYEEEE. The CDR3 has 13 amino acids. V was pared by 1 base and J by 9 bases, with 11 bases between. The CDR3 bases are TGTGCCAGCAGCTTGTACAGGGGACTTGAGCAGTTCTTC. Translation gives CASSLYRGLEQFF.

CDR3 in amino acids: CATSRWGLTSGFSAYEQYF. The CDR3 DNA reads as TGTGCCACCAGCAGATGGGGGTTGACTAGCGGGTTTTCGGCCTACGAGCAGTACTTC. The genes are TRBV15 and TRBJ2-7; TRBD2 aligns across 10 bases. This CDR3 is 19 amino acids long. The J segment lost 2 bases and the V segment lost 2 bases, leaving 15 bases of the junction unmatched. Germline CDR1 reads LNHNV; CDR2 reads YYDKDF (reference sequence).

V and J are TRBV7-9 and TRBJ1-1; no firm D call. V was cut by 7 bases and J by 6 bases, with 9 bases left in between. This CDR3 comprises 11 residues. Germline V gene lookup returns CDR1 SEHNR and CDR2 FQNEAQ (reference sequence). In DNA form, the CDR3 reads TGTGCCAGCAACGCGCCCGCTGAAGCTTTCTTT. Encoded protein: CASNAPAEAFF.

The gene calls are TRBV4-1 and TRBJ2-1; D unclear. Germline-derived CDR1 and CDR2 are MGHRA and YSYEKL. V gave up 2 bases and J gave up 4 bases, with 9 bases separating them. There are 14 residues in the CDR3. The DNA for the CDR3 is TGCGCCAGCAGCCAATTCTATCTATACAATGAGCAGTTCTTC. Translating gives CASSQFYLYNEQFF.

V and J are TRBV29-1 and TRBJ2-3; 9 bases are a match to TRBD2. There are 16 residues in the CDR3. Trimming cost V 1 base and J 4 bases; bases outside gene matches: 9. CDR1 is SQVTM, CDR2 ANQGSEA, per germline. The CDR3 DNA follows: TGCAGCGTTGAAGGCCCGCGCGGGAGGGCCGCAGATACGCAGTATTTT. Translated: CSVEGPRGRAADTQYF.

This clone appeared a few times. The V gene is TRBV5-4, the J gene TRBJ2-5; D may be TRBD2 (6 bases). Trimming left V 4 bases short and J 5 bases short, with 12 bases between. Germline V gives CDR1 SGHNT, CDR2 YYREEE (reference sequence). CDR3 length equals 13 residues. CDR3 region: CASSPGAEETQYF. Here the CDR3 DNA reads TGTGCCAGCAGCCCGGGAGCTGAGGAGACCCAGTACTTC.

The chain recombines TRBV11-2 with TRBJ1-2; 7 bases line up with TRBD1. V dropped 4 bases and J dropped 4; count of bases not matched to a gene: 6. Germline V gene data show CDR1 as SGHAT and CDR2 as FQNNGV. This CDR3 is built from 14 residues. In nucleotides, the CDR3 is TGTGCCAGCAGCTCCCTACAGGGGTCCTATGGCTACACCTTC. This translates into CASSSLQGSYGYTF.

The rearrangement links TRBV6-5 to TRBJ2-7, with 8 bases lining up with TRBD2. With V trimmed by 5 bases and J by 2 bases, 8 bases remained unmatched. This CDR3 is built from 15 residues. The germline V gene encodes CDR1 MNHEY and CDR2 SVGAGI. CDR3 DNA sequence: TGTGCCAGCAGTAAAACCGGGACTAGAACCTACGAGCAGTACTTC. Its translation is CASSKTGTRTYEQYF.

The rearrangement joins TRBV5-8 to TRBJ2-6, with TRBD1 as a possible D gene (5 bases). Trimming pared 2 bases from V and 0 bases from J, leaving 12 bases between. The CDR3 loop spans 17 amino acids. CDR1 is SGHTS and CDR2 is YDEGEE in the germline V gene. The CDR3 protein is CASSFRPGHSGANVLTF. The CDR3 DNA reads as TGTGCCAGCAGCTTCCGCCCAGGGCACTCTGGGGCCAACGTCCTGACTTTC.